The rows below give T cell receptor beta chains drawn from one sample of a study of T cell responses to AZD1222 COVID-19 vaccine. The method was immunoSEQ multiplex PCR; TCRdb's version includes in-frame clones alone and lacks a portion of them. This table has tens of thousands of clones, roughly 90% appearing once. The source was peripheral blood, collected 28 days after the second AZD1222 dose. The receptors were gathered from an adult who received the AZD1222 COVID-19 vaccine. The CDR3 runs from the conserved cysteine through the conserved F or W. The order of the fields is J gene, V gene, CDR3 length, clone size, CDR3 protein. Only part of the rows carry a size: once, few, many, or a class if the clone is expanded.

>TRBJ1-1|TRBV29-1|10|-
CSGLSDGAFF
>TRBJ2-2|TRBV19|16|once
CASSIESGANTGELFF
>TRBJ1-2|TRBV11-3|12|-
CASSLEGYGYTF
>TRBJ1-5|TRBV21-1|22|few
CASSNLIRGPGTGGEVNQPQHF
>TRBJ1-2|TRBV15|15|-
CATSREQGGSYGYTF
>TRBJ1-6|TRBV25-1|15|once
CASSDTGTVWSPLHF
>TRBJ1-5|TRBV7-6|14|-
CASSLLGASQPQHF
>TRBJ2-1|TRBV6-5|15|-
CASSSRGSSYNEQFF
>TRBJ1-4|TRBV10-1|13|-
CATVSGGDEKLFF
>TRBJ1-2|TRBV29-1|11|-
CSVDRGYGYTF
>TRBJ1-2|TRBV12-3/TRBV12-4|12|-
CASSRGDYGYTF
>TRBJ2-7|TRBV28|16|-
CASSLTGQGAISGQYF
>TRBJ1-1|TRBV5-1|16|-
CASSPDLGVPNTEAFF
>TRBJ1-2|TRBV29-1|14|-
CSVEVYRSEVGYTF
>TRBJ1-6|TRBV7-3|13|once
CASSWDINSPLHF
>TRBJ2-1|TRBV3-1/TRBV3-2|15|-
CASEGIGRGDNEQFF
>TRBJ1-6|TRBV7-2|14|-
CASSPYRGHSPLHF
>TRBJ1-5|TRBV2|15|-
CASSERGISNQPQHF
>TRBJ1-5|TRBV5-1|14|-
CASSPGQGGQPQHF